This T cell receptor (beta chain) was sequenced in a study of blood T cell repertoires in COVID-19. Whole-study context: Nucleic acid was either cDNA or gDNA, and it came from T cells, B-cell-depleted T cells, or PBMCs.

V shed 4 bases and J 7 bases; nucleotides not matched to a gene: 6. CDR1 is GTSNPN and CDR2 is SVGIG in the germline V gene (reference sequence). This CDR3 spans 13 amino acids. Here immunoSEQ multiplex PCR was the method, and the copy in TCRdb shows in-frame clones only, minus some. The profile shows tens of thousands of clones, roughly 86% of them singletons. Specimen: peripheral blood. The chain is built from TRBV30 and TRBJ1-2; 10 nucleotides line up with TRBD1. The TCR comes from a man between 40 and 49 years old with active COVID-19. The CDR3 loop reads CAWTGTGDSGYTF. The CDR3 nucleotides are TGTGCCTGGACTGGGACAGGGGATTCTGGCTACACCTTC.